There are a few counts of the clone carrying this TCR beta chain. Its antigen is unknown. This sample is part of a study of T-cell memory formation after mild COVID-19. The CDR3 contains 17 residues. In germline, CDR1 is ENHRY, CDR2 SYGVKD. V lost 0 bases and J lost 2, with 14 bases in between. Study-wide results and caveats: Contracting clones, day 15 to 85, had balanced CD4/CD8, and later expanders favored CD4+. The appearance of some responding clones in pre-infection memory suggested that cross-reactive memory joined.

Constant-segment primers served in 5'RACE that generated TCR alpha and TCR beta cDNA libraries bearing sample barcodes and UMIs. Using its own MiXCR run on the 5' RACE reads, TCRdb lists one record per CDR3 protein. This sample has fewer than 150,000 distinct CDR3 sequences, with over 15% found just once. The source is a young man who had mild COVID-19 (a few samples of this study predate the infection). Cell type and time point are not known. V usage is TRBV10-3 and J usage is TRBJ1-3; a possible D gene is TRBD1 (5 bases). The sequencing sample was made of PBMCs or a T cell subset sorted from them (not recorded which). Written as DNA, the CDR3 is TGTGCCATCAGTGAGTCTTATTACAGGATTGCTGGAAACACCATATATTTT. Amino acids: CAISESYYRIAGNTIYF.